Listed here are 30 T cell receptor beta chains from one sample, sequenced in a study of T cell repertoires in cytomegalovirus infection. No antigen has been identified for these receptors. One entry per CDR3 protein results from TCRdb running MiXCR on the reads. The sample carries about 51,000 distinct CDR3 sequences, roughly a fifth recorded once. The source material was CD8+ T cells from cultured PBMCs, sampled from culture after CMV antigen stimulation. All receptors derive from a human donor in good health (CMV status not recorded). Some clones in this sample may be carry-over from other donors' samples.

In this sample, this clonotype turned up a few times. The chain employs TRBV7-8 and TRBJ2-1; no clear D gene. CDR3 length: 15 residues. The germline V gene has CDR1 SGHVS and CDR2 FQNEAQ. Trimming pared 5 bases from V and 6 bases from J, leaving 17 bases between. This CDR3 reads CASSRLIRIGNEQFF. CDR3 bases: TGTGCCAGCAGCCGGCTAATTCGCATAGGCAATGAGCAGTTCTTC. Based on the CDR3 plus reference TRBV7-8 and TRBJ2-1, the full variable domain is GAGVSQSPRYKVAKRGQDVALRCDPISGHVSLFWYQQALGQGPEFLTYFQNEAQLDKSGLPSDRFFAERPEGSVSTLKIQRTQQEDSAVYLCASSRLIRIGNEQFFGPGTRLTVL.

The gene calls are TRBV20-1 and TRBJ2-1; the match to TRBD2 covers 9 bases. This CDR3 comprises 16 residues. Germline loops: CDR1 DFQATT, CDR2 SNEGSKA (reference sequence). The V segment lost 4 bases and the J segment 4 bases; nucleotides outside the gene matches: 11. In DNA form, the CDR3 reads TGCAGTGCTACGGTACCGTGGACTAGCGCATACAATGAGCAGTTCTTC. The encoded protein is CSATVPWTSAYNEQFF.

This clonotype was seen a few times. The chain combines TRBV7-2 with TRBJ1-5; D gene uncertain. CDR3 length: 12 amino acids. With 4 bases removed from V and 0 bases from J, the gap between germline ends came to 1 base. Germline CDR1 is SGHTA and CDR2 is FQGNSA. The DNA of the CDR3 is TGTGCCAGCAGCTATAGCAATCAGCCCCAGCATTTT. As protein: CASSYSNQPQHF.

The chain employs TRBV7-2 and TRBJ1-1; no clear D. Germline CDR1 SGHTA, CDR2 FQGNSA. The CDR3 consists of 13 residues. Trimming stripped 5 bases from V and 4 bases from J, with 11 bases between. The CDR3 nucleotides are TGTGCCAGCAGCGTAGGGAAGGGCACTGAAGCTTTCTTT. Amino acids: CASSVGKGTEAFF.

This clonotype was seen more than once but under ten times. The chain uses TRBV6-5 and TRBJ1-2; D not resolved. The V end lost 0 bases, the J end lost 2 bases, and 13 bases lay between the germline ends. The CDR3 covers 16 residues. From germline, CDR1 is MNHEY and CDR2 SVGAGI. CDR3 region: CASSYSYRDTNYGYTF. As DNA, the CDR3 is TGTGCCAGCAGTTACTCCTATCGGGATACCAACTATGGCTACACCTTC.

The chain uses TRBV20-1 and TRBJ1-5; 7 bases match TRBD1. Germline V lookup: CDR1 DFQATT, CDR2 SNEGSKA (reference sequence). With 6 bases clipped from V and 5 bases from J, the junction kept 10 bases outside the gene matches. This CDR3 is 14 amino acids long. CDR3: CSAAGTENHQPQHF. The CDR3 DNA sequence: TGCAGTGCAGCCGGGACAGAAAACCATCAGCCCCAGCATTTT.

This clonotype was observed many times. The rearrangement joins TRBV7-9 to TRBJ1-1; perhaps TRBD1 as D (6 bases). Germline V CDR1 and CDR2: SEHNR, FQNEAQ (reference sequence). The V and J ends lost 5 bases and 0 bases respectively, with 13 bases between them. There are 15 residues in the CDR3. For the CDR3, the DNA is TGTGCCAGCAGCCTGGACAGACACATGAACACTGAAGCTTTCTTT. It translates to CASSLDRHMNTEAFF.

The chain is built from TRBV7-8 and TRBJ1-6; D is ambiguous. The CDR3 runs to 18 residues. Looked up from germline, CDR1 is SGHVS and CDR2 is FQNEAQ. V lost 2 bases, J lost 14 bases, and 28 bases lay in between. The CDR3 DNA follows: TGTGCCAGCAGCTTATTCCCGGAGGAACCGCCGGGCCTAGTGGCCCTCCACTTT. This sequence encodes CASSLFPEEPPGLVALHF. Combining the CDR3 with reference TRBV7-8 and TRBJ1-6 gives the whole variable domain GAGVSQSPRYKVAKRGQDVALRCDPISGHVSLFWYQQALGQGPEFLTYFQNEAQLDKSGLPSDRFFAERPEGSVSTLKIQRTQQEDSAVYLCASSLFPEEPPGLVALHFGNGTRLTVT.

In its sample, this clonotype ranks as medium-sized. The gene calls are TRBV7-9 and TRBJ2-1; D may be TRBD1 or TRBD2 (5 bases each). Germline V lookup: CDR1 SEHNR, CDR2 FQNEAQ (reference sequence). The CDR3 spans 12 residues. V was cut by 5 bases and J by 9 bases, with 11 bases left in between. The CDR3 DNA is TGTGCCAGCAGCCCTGGGGGAGTTGAGCAGTTCTTC. This codes for CASSPGGVEQFF.

This clonotype has just a few counts. The chain carries TRBV4-3 and TRBJ2-6; no firm D call. Germline CDR1 is LGHNA and CDR2 is YSLEER. This CDR3 comprises 17 residues. V was clipped by 0 bases and J by 0 bases, with 9 bases between them. Written as DNA, the CDR3 is TGCGCCAGCAGCCAAGACGCCGCCCACTCTGGGGCCAACGTCCTGACTTTC. It specifies CASSQDAAHSGANVLTF.

This clonotype was observed a handful of times. The V and J genes are TRBV27 and TRBJ2-7; the match to TRBD1 covers 8 bases. Germline assignment: CDR1 MNHEY and CDR2 SMNVEV (reference sequence). V lost 0 bases, J lost 6 bases, and 4 bases stayed unmatched. CDR3 length: 14 residues. The CDR3 bases are TGTGCCAGCAGTTTATCTAGCCAGGGGGCCGAGCAGTACTTC. This gives the protein CASSLSSQGAEQYF.

Only one count was recorded for this clonotype. The rearrangement uses TRBV15 and TRBJ2-3, with D unclear. The CDR3 sequence is 13 residues long. Germline-derived CDR1 and CDR2 are LNHNV and YYDKDF (reference sequence). The V end was cut by 1 base, the J end by 4 bases, with 6 bases between. Written as DNA, the CDR3 is TGTGCCACCAGCAGAGGAACAGCAGATACGCAGTATTTT. Its protein product is CATSRGTADTQYF.

This clonotype has a handful of counts. The chain carries TRBV5-1 and TRBJ2-1; 7 positions agree with TRBD1. Germline V lookup: CDR1 SGHRS, CDR2 YFSETQ. The V gene end was trimmed by 1 base and the J gene end by 1 base; junction bases not matched to a gene: 2. The CDR3 runs to 15 residues. DNA for the CDR3: TGCGCCAGCAGCTTGCGGACAGGATCCTACAATGAGCAGTTCTTC. Translating it yields CASSLRTGSYNEQFF.

The chain joins TRBV7-9 to TRBJ2-1; TRBD2 is a possible D gene (5 bases). Trimming took 5 bases from V and 8 from J, leaving 10 bases between them. CDR1 is SEHNR, CDR2 FQNEAQ, per germline (reference sequence). The CDR3 extends over 12 amino acids. CDR3: CASSPGRDEQFF. CDR3 nucleotide sequence: TGTGCCAGCAGCCCCGGGCGGGATGAGCAGTTCTTC.

This clonotype was observed a few times. The chain couples TRBV10-3 to TRBJ2-1, with D possibly TRBD1 on 5 matching bases. CDR1 and CDR2 (germline): ENHRY, SYGVKD. The CDR3 consists of 12 residues. V was cut by 3 bases and J by 7 bases, with 7 bases left in between. CDR3 sequence: CAISDRDNEQFF. CDR3 coding DNA: TGTGCCATCAGTGACAGGGATAATGAGCAGTTCTTC.

This clonotype was counted ten times or more. The rearrangement links TRBV4-3 to TRBJ1-2; 7 positions match TRBD1. The V segment lost 1 base and the J segment 8 bases; nucleotides outside the gene matches: 13. This CDR3 has 16 residues. Germline assignment: CDR1 LGHNA and CDR2 YSLEER. CDR3 sequence (DNA): TGCGCCAGCAGCCAAGGACAGGGTAGAACTTCAAGGGGCTACACCTTC. Amino acid sequence: CASSQGQGRTSRGYTF.

This clonotype was observed a handful of times. This chain uses TRBV6-6 with TRBJ1-2, with TRBD1 identical over 8 bases. The V and J ends lost 3 bases and 8 bases, in that order; junction bases with no gene match: 14. This CDR3 has 16 residues. Germline V gene sequence: CDR1 MNHNY, CDR2 SVGAGI (reference sequence). The CDR3 spells CASSYQGALEEDGYTF. The CDR3 nucleotides are TGTGCCAGCAGTTATCAGGGGGCGCTGGAGGAAGACGGCTACACCTTC.

This clonotype was detected a few times. CDR3 DNA sequence: TGCGCCAGCAGCCAAGGAGGTAAGCAGCCCCAGCATTTT. Its protein is CASSQGGKQPQHF. The J gene is TRBJ1-5, the V gene TRBV4-1; D remains ambiguous. CDR3 length equals 13 residues. V lost 1 base and J lost 7, with 8 bases in between. Germline values: CDR1 MGHRA, CDR2 YSYEKL.

This clonotype has only a few counts. This chain links TRBV7-2 with TRBJ2-7; D not resolved. CDR1 is SGHTA, CDR2 FQGNSA, per germline. V lost 4 bases to trimming and J lost 3 bases, with 19 bases between them. This CDR3 comprises 16 residues. CDR3 nucleotides: TGTGCCAGCAGCTCCCACTGGACCGCTGGATACTACGAGCAGTACTTC. Its translation is CASSSHWTAGYYEQYF.

This clonotype was recorded a few times. DNA of the CDR3: TGTGCCAGCACCTCGGGGGACAGTGCCTACAATGAGCAGTTCTTC. It specifies CASTSGDSAYNEQFF. V usage is TRBV27 and J usage is TRBJ2-1; a weak D match, TRBD1 (7 bases). The CDR3 sequence is 15 residues long. Germline values: CDR1 MNHEY, CDR2 SMNVEV (reference sequence). V dropped 7 bases and J dropped 2 bases, with 15 bases sitting between them.

This clonotype was seen more than once but under ten times. The chain employs TRBV20-1 and TRBJ1-2, with 10 bases aligning to TRBD1. The CDR3 extends over 16 amino acids. V lost 4 bases to trimming and J lost 9 bases; unmatched junction nucleotides: 17. CDR1 is DFQATT, CDR2 SNEGSKA, per germline (reference sequence). CDR3 coding DNA: TGCAGTGCTAACTGGATCGGGACAGGGGTATTCTTAAGCTACACCTTC. Translation gives CSANWIGTGVFLSYTF.

V is TRBV12-3 or TRBV12-4 and J is TRBJ1-5; the D gene is possibly TRBD1 (5 bases). The CDR3 spans 16 residues. V was clipped by 4 bases and J by 4 bases, with 17 bases between them. The CDR3 protein is CASSSWEEGFNQPQHF. The CDR3 coding sequence is TGTGCCAGCAGTTCATGGGAGGAGGGGTTTAATCAGCCCCAGCATTTT.

The V gene is TRBV7-9, the J gene TRBJ2-1; 12 nucleotides agree with TRBD2. CDR1 SEHNR and CDR2 FQNEAQ come from the germline V gene (reference sequence). V trimming: 5 bases; J trimming: 9 bases; junction bases outside the gene matches: 11. CDR3 size: 16 residues. In nucleotides, the CDR3 is TGTGCCAGCAGCCCTCCTAGCGGGAGGGCCTTCGGTGAGCAGTTCTTC. Translated: CASSPPSGRAFGEQFF.

The gene calls are TRBV12-3 or TRBV12-4 and TRBJ2-7; no firm D call. The ends were cut back, 3 bases at V and 4 bases at J, with 7 bases in the middle. The CDR3 loop spans 12 amino acids. Here the CDR3 DNA reads TGTGCCAGCAGTTTCTTGGCGTACGAGCAGTACTTC. It specifies CASSFLAYEQYF.

The CDR3 region has the DNA TGTGCCAGCAGTTTAGGTGCCCGACGGACCCAGTACTTC. This encodes CASSLGARRTQYF. The V call is TRBV27, the J call TRBJ2-5; D not resolved. V lost 2 bases and J lost 7, with 11 bases in between. The germline V gene encodes CDR1 MNHEY and CDR2 SMNVEV (reference sequence). The CDR3 consists of 13 residues.

The genes are TRBV11-2 and TRBJ2-1; the D gene is possibly TRBD2 (5 bases). Trimming cost V 1 base and J 2 bases, with 18 bases left between them. There are 18 residues in the CDR3. The V gene's germline CDR1 is SGHAT and CDR2 FQNNGV. The DNA for the CDR3 is TGTGCCAGCAGCTTAGGTGACGGGAACTCATTTCCCTACAATGAGCAGTTCTTC. It specifies CASSLGDGNSFPYNEQFF.

This clonotype was seen more than once but under ten times. The gene calls are TRBV2 and TRBJ2-3, with 9 bases identical to TRBD2. Unmatched junction bases numbered 5, after V lost 2 bases and J lost 2 bases. The CDR3 sequence is 16 residues long. Germline V CDR1 and CDR2: SNHLY, FYNNEI. CDR3 sequence (DNA): TGTGCCAGCAGTGAATGGCAGCGGGGGGACACAGATACGCAGTATTTT. It is translated as CASSEWQRGDTDTQYF.

Of note for this clonotype: A read error may account for a junction end that differs from germline. Here the CDR3 reads CASSREVSSYELYF. The CDR3 DNA reads TGTGCCAGCAGCCGGGAGGTCAGCTCCTACGAGCTGTACTTC. V usage is TRBV4-2 and J usage is TRBJ2-7, with D perhaps TRBD2 (6 bases). Germline values: CDR1 LGHNA, CDR2 YNFKEQ. This CDR3 spans 14 amino acids.

V and J are TRBV27 and TRBJ1-1; D remains ambiguous. The CDR3 has 13 residues. Trimming left V 3 bases short and J 3 bases short, with 8 bases between. Per germline, CDR1 MNHEY and CDR2 SMNVEV (reference sequence). CDR3 DNA: TGTGCCAGCAGTTTGAGTAGGGACACTGAAGCTTTCTTT. It is translated as CASSLSRDTEAFF.

There are many counts of this clonotype. The J gene is TRBJ1-1, the V gene TRBV27; D might be TRBD1 (5 bases). Germline lookup yields CDR1 MNHEY and CDR2 SMNVEV (reference sequence). V gave up 6 bases and J gave up 3 bases, with 14 bases separating them. There are 14 residues in the CDR3. The CDR3 region has the DNA TGTGCCAGCAGCCCGTGGGACCTGGACACTGAAGCTTTCTTT. The encoded protein is CASSPWDLDTEAFF.